The rows below give T cell receptor beta chains drawn from one sample of a study of radiotherapy plus CTLA-4 blockade in lung cancer. The repertoire was sequenced with immunoSEQ multiplex PCR; TCRdb's copy has only in-frame clones and lacks some. The sample consists of tens of thousands of clones, 75% to 80% of them appearing once. Sequenced material: peripheral blood, taken from a patient treated with radiotherapy plus ipilimumab. Every receptor here comes from a human donor with non-small cell lung cancer whose response to radiotherapy plus ipilimumab could not be evaluated. The CDR3 runs from the conserved cysteine through the conserved F or W. The D gene is left open where the match is weak. For some rows the clone size is stated as once, few or many, or as a class when expanded; others skip it.

d_call: -; v_call: TRBV28; clone_size: -; j_call: TRBJ1-1; cdr3_aa: CASEGRSMNTEAFF; cdr3_nt: TGTGCCAGTGAGGGCAGAAGCATGAACACTGAAGCTTTCTTT
d_call: -; v_call: TRBV19; clone_size: -; j_call: TRBJ2-7; cdr3_aa: CASSPGRLEQYF; cdr3_nt: TGTGCCAGTAGTCCCGGCAGGCTTGAGCAGTACTTC
d_call: -; v_call: TRBV9; clone_size: -; j_call: TRBJ1-1; cdr3_aa: CASSADSSDTEAFF; cdr3_nt: TGTGCCAGCAGCGCGGACAGCAGCGACACTGAAGCTTTCTTT
d_call: TRBD1; v_call: TRBV11-2; clone_size: -; j_call: TRBJ2-7; cdr3_aa: CASSPLGDRAYEQYF; cdr3_nt: TGTGCCAGCAGCCCCCTGGGGGACAGGGCCTACGAGCAGTACTTC
d_call: -; v_call: TRBV6-5; clone_size: -; j_call: TRBJ1-2; cdr3_aa: CASSYAESYGYTF; cdr3_nt: TGTGCCAGCAGTTACGCGGAGAGCTATGGCTACACCTTC
d_call: TRBD2; v_call: TRBV5-4; clone_size: few; j_call: TRBJ2-7; cdr3_aa: CASSLLGGSLYEQYF; cdr3_nt: TGTGCCAGCAGCTTGCTGGGGGGGAGTCTCTACGAGCAGTACTTC
d_call: -; v_call: TRBV11-1; clone_size: -; j_call: TRBJ1-4; cdr3_aa: CASSFRTTGPNEKLFF; cdr3_nt: TGTGCCAGCAGCTTCCGTACAACAGGGCCTAATGAAAAACTGTTTTTT
d_call: TRBD2; v_call: TRBV10-3; clone_size: few; j_call: TRBJ2-1; cdr3_aa: CAISGGTSGTSSYNEQFF; cdr3_nt: TGTGCCATCAGTGGAGGGACTAGCGGGACGAGCTCCTACAATGAGCAGTTCTTC
d_call: -; v_call: TRBV7-9; clone_size: -; j_call: TRBJ2-7; cdr3_aa: CASSLTKGVLDEQYF; cdr3_nt: TGTGCCAGCAGCCTAACGAAAGGGGTATTGGACGAGCAGTACTTC
d_call: -; v_call: TRBV5-1; clone_size: -; j_call: TRBJ1-2; cdr3_aa: CASSPESGSEGYGYTF; cdr3_nt: TGCGCCAGCAGCCCTGAGTCGGGGTCAGAAGGGTATGGCTACACCTTC
d_call: TRBD1; v_call: TRBV5-4; clone_size: -; j_call: TRBJ1-5; cdr3_aa: CASSFTGEQPQHF; cdr3_nt: TGTGCCAGCAGCTTTACAGGGGAGCAGCCCCAGCATTTT
d_call: -; v_call: TRBV7-2; clone_size: -; j_call: TRBJ2-3; cdr3_aa: CASRPRDSVDTQYF; cdr3_nt: TGTGCCAGCAGGCCCCGGGACTCTGTAGATACGCAGTATTTT
d_call: TRBD1; v_call: TRBV9; clone_size: -; j_call: TRBJ2-7; cdr3_aa: CASSIGPGTGAYEQYF; cdr3_nt: TGTGCCAGCAGCATAGGCCCCGGGACAGGGGCCTACGAGCAGTACTTC
d_call: -; v_call: TRBV19; clone_size: -; j_call: TRBJ1-5; cdr3_aa: CASSTRGGPQPQHF; cdr3_nt: TGTGCCAGTAGTACCCGAGGGGGTCCCCAGCCCCAGCATTTT
d_call: TRBD1; v_call: TRBV9; clone_size: -; j_call: TRBJ2-7; cdr3_aa: CASSIGPGTGAYEQYF; cdr3_nt: TGTGCCAGCAGCATAGGCCCCGGGACAGGGGCCTACGAGCAGTACTTC
d_call: -; v_call: TRBV5-1; clone_size: -; j_call: TRBJ2-1; cdr3_aa: CASSQTGSYNEQFF; cdr3_nt: TGCGCCAGCAGCCAAACAGGCTCCTACAATGAGCAGTTCTTC